These 29 T cell receptor beta chains originate from one sample sequenced in a study of T cell responses to AZD1222 COVID-19 vaccine. Some clones are missing from TCRdb's copy, which holds only in-frame ones; the method was immunoSEQ multiplex PCR. The table includes 130,000 or so clones, more than 85% detected once. The source was peripheral blood, collected on day 0 of AZD1222 vaccination. These receptors all stem from an adult in good health.

The CDR3, as DNA: TGTGCCAGCAGTCAGCCCGGGGACGTTTACGAGCAGTACTTC. Translated, it gives CASSQPGDVYEQYF. This chain connects TRBV28 to TRBJ2-7; the D call may be TRBD1 or TRBD2 (5 bases each). The CDR3 contains 14 residues. CDR1 and CDR2 (germline): MDHEN, SYDVKM. V was pared by 5 bases and J by 4 bases, with 15 bases between. Full variable domain (remainder filled in from reference TRBV28 and TRBJ2-7): DVKVTQSSRYLVKRTGEKVFLECVQDMDHENMFWYRQDPGLGLRLIYFSYDVKMKEKGDIPEGYSVSREKKERFSLILESASTNQTSMYLCASSQPGDVYEQYFGPGTRLTVT.

This chain connects TRBV6-4 to TRBJ1-2; TRBD1 agrees at 10 bases. V was clipped by 5 bases and J by 3 bases; unmatched bases: 6. The germline V gene has CDR1 MRHNA and CDR2 SNTAGT. CDR3 length equals 15 residues. The CDR3 protein is CASSLSGTGDYGYTF. Here the CDR3 DNA reads TGTGCCAGCAGTCTCTCCGGGACAGGGGACTATGGCTACACCTTC.

CDR3 DNA: TGTGCCAGCAGCTTGGGGGGCGGGAGGCTGAACAATGAGCAGTTCTTC. The encoded protein is CASSLGGGRLNNEQFF. The chain recombines TRBV5-4 with TRBJ2-1; 8 nucleotides match TRBD2. This CDR3 is 16 amino acids long. With 0 bases clipped from V and 5 bases from J, the junction kept 7 bases outside the gene matches. Germline-derived CDR1 and CDR2 are SGHNT and YYREEE (reference sequence).

This sequence joins TRBV25-1 and TRBJ2-1; unclear D gene. Germline lookup yields CDR1 MGHDK and CDR2 SYGVNS. With 3 bases removed from V and 4 bases from J, the gap between germline ends came to 10 bases. CDR3 length: 14 amino acids. The CDR3 DNA is TGTGCCAGCAGTGATAGGCAGGTTTACAATGAGCAGTTCTTC. Translating gives CASSDRQVYNEQFF. Together with reference TRBV25-1 and TRBJ2-1, the CDR3 gives the full variable domain: EADIYQTPRYLVIGTGKKITLECSQTMGHDKMYWYQQDPGMELHLIHYSYGVNSTEKGDLSSESTVSRIRTEHFPLTLESARPSHTSQYLCASSDRQVYNEQFFGPGTRLTVL.

The V call is TRBV4-1, the J call TRBJ1-4; 7 positions match TRBD1. The CDR3 is 17 residues long. Germline assignment: CDR1 MGHRA and CDR2 YSYEKL. Trimming at V came to 0 bases and at J to 0 bases, leaving 4 bases not matched to a gene. The CDR3 DNA follows: TGCGCCAGCAGCCAAGAGGACAGGCGTGCAACTAATGAAAAACTGTTTTTT. Protein: CASSQEDRRATNEKLFF.

DNA of the CDR3: TGTGCCAGCAGTCACGGACAGGGGCCCCCCTACGAGCAGTACTTC. Translating gives CASSHGQGPPYEQYF. The chain uses TRBV6-2 or TRBV6-3 and TRBJ2-7; TRBD1 agrees at 9 bases. CDR1 is MNHEY, CDR2 SVGEGT, per germline. The V and J ends lost 5 bases and 2 bases, in that order; junction bases with no gene match: 7. CDR3 length equals 15 residues.

This chain uses TRBV10-3 with TRBJ1-2, with 9 bases identical to TRBD1. This CDR3 comprises 15 residues. CDR1 is ENHRY and CDR2 is SYGVKD in the germline V gene. V lost 2 bases and J lost 4; bases outside the gene matches: 5. The CDR3 loop reads CAISERTGDFYGYTF. CDR3 nucleotide sequence: TGTGCCATCAGTGAGCGGACAGGGGATTTCTATGGCTACACCTTC.

The chain is built from TRBV9 and TRBJ2-3, with TRBD2 matching 13 bases. The V segment lost 3 bases and the J segment 4 bases; nucleotides outside the gene matches: 5. CDR1 SGDLS and CDR2 YYNGEE come from the germline V gene. The CDR3 contains 16 residues. This CDR3 reads CASSEGLAGLADTQYF. The CDR3, as DNA: TGTGCCAGCAGCGAGGGACTAGCGGGGCTGGCAGATACGCAGTATTTT.

This chain connects TRBV12-3 or TRBV12-4 to TRBJ1-3; no reliable D call. Deletions cut 4 bases from V and 0 bases from J, with 4 bases between. This CDR3 is 13 amino acids long. The CDR3 DNA reads as TGTGCCAGCAGTTATAACTCTGGAAACACCATATATTTT. Amino acids: CASSYNSGNTIYF.

The J gene is TRBJ1-6, the V gene TRBV5-4; tentative D call: TRBD1 (5 bases). The V and J ends lost 5 bases and 8 bases respectively, with 11 bases between them. The V gene's germline CDR1 is SGHNT and CDR2 YYREEE (reference sequence). This CDR3 spans 13 amino acids. The CDR3 loop reads CASRRQRDSPLHF. In nucleotides, the CDR3 is TGTGCCAGCAGGAGACAGAGGGATTCACCCCTCCACTTT.

The J gene is TRBJ2-7, the V gene TRBV2; maybe TRBD1 (5 bases). V lost 7 bases and J 0 bases, leaving 10 bases between the germline ends. The CDR3 runs to 13 residues. CDR1 and CDR2 (germline): SNHLY, FYNNEI. The CDR3 here is CASIGHRSYEQYF. CDR3 coding DNA: TGTGCCAGCATTGGACACCGCTCCTACGAGCAGTACTTC.

The V gene is TRBV28, the J gene TRBJ2-5, with 8 bases lining up with TRBD2. CDR1 MDHEN and CDR2 SYDVKM come from the germline V gene. V was pared by 4 bases and J by 5 bases, with 12 bases of the junction left unmatched. The CDR3 consists of 16 residues. The CDR3 nucleotides read TGTGCCAGCAGTTCTCGGATAGCGGGGCCGGAGGAGACCCAGTACTTC. This codes for CASSSRIAGPEETQYF. Drawing the rest from reference TRBV28 and TRBJ2-5, the complete variable domain is DVKVTQSSRYLVKRTGEKVFLECVQDMDHENMFWYRQDPGLGLRLIYFSYDVKMKEKGDIPEGYSVSREKKERFSLILESASTNQTSMYLCASSSRIAGPEETQYFGPGTRLLVL.

J is TRBJ2-1 and V is TRBV5-1; no reliable D call. The CDR3 has 14 residues. Germline V gene lookup returns CDR1 SGHRS and CDR2 YFSETQ. The V end lost 5 bases, the J end lost 0 bases, and 9 bases lay between the germline ends. The CDR3 spells CASRAESSYNEQFF. The CDR3 DNA follows: TGCGCCAGCAGGGCAGAGAGCTCCTACAATGAGCAGTTCTTC. The whole variable domain, remainder taken from reference TRBV5-1 and TRBJ2-1, is KAGVTQTPRYLIKTRGQQVTLSCSPISGHRSVSWYQQTPGQGLQFLFEYFSETQRNKGNFPGRFSGRQFSNSRSEMNVSTLELGDSALYLCASRAESSYNEQFFGPGTRLTVL.

The CDR3 spells CASSLDHQVPDTQYF. CDR3 in DNA: TGTGCCAGCAGCTTAGATCACCAGGTCCCAGATACGCAGTATTTT. The rearrangement joins TRBV7-9 to TRBJ2-3; D remains unclear. The CDR3 is 15 residues long. The V end lost 1 base, the J end lost 4 bases, and 12 bases lay between the germline ends. Germline V gives CDR1 SEHNR, CDR2 FQNEAQ (reference sequence).

CDR3 amino acids: CASSEYSPYGYTF. The CDR3 DNA sequence: TGTGCCAGCAGTGAGTACAGTCCCTATGGCTACACCTTC. The J gene is TRBJ1-2, the V gene TRBV2; D is unresolved. CDR1 is SNHLY, CDR2 FYNNEI, per germline. This CDR3 is 13 amino acids long. Trimming removed 3 bases from V and 4 bases from J, with 9 bases in between.

The chain combines TRBV10-3 with TRBJ1-2; TRBD1 aligns across 7 bases. With V trimmed by 0 bases and J by 7 bases, 5 bases remained unmatched. This CDR3 has 14 residues. Germline V CDR1 and CDR2: ENHRY, SYGVKD. CDR3 in amino acids: CAISESRDSPGYTF. CDR3 DNA sequence: TGTGCCATCAGTGAGTCTAGGGACAGCCCTGGCTACACCTTC.

CDR3 loop: CATSVGGGPTYNEQFF. The CDR3 DNA is TGTGCCACCAGTGTAGGGGGAGGGCCAACCTACAATGAGCAGTTCTTC. The chain employs TRBV24-1 and TRBJ2-1, with D perhaps TRBD2 (7 bases). The CDR3 sequence is 16 residues long. Trimming removed 5 bases from V and 2 bases from J, with 15 bases in between. Per the germline V gene, CDR1 is KGHDR and CDR2 is SFDVKD.

This chain links TRBV12-5 with TRBJ2-2, with D tentatively TRBD1 (5 bases). This CDR3 is built from 14 residues. The V gene lost 7 bases and the J gene lost 5 bases, with 14 bases spanning the gap. Looked up from germline, CDR1 is LGHNT and CDR2 is FRNRAP. CDR3 region: CASAILRETGELFF. In nucleotides, the CDR3 is TGTGCTAGTGCCATCCTCAGGGAAACCGGGGAGCTGTTTTTT.

The chain couples TRBV30 to TRBJ1-2; 10 positions agree with TRBD1. The J segment lost 9 bases and the V segment lost 2 bases, leaving 6 bases of the junction unmatched. This CDR3 spans 13 amino acids. Germline CDR1 is GTSNPN and CDR2 is SVGIG (reference sequence). Here the CDR3 DNA reads TGTGCCTGGAGTCTGGGGACAGGGGATAGCTACACCTTC. Encoded protein: CAWSLGTGDSYTF.

The gene calls are TRBV11-2 and TRBJ2-7, with 10 bases lining up with TRBD1. Germline V lookup: CDR1 SGHAT, CDR2 FQNNGV. CDR3 length: 15 residues. V dropped 6 bases and J dropped 6; count of bases not matched to a gene: 11. CDR3 DNA sequence: TGTGCCAGCAGACGTCCGGGACAGGGGAAGAGCGAGCAGTACTTC. The encoded protein is CASRRPGQGKSEQYF.

This sequence joins TRBV15 and TRBJ1-1; TRBD1 aligns across 8 bases. The CDR3 length is 15 residues. CDR1 LNHNV and CDR2 YYDKDF come from the germline V gene (reference sequence). V lost 5 bases to trimming and J lost 2 bases; unmatched junction nucleotides: 7. CDR3 protein: CATSPLDRVNTEAFF. The CDR3 coding sequence is TGTGCCACCAGCCCCTTGGACAGGGTTAACACTGAAGCTTTCTTT.

This chain links TRBV5-6 with TRBJ2-2, with D hard to call. The CDR3 is made up of 11 amino acids. V was clipped by 4 bases and J by 5 bases, with 3 bases between them. Looked up from germline, CDR1 is SGHDT and CDR2 is YYEEEE. The CDR3 nucleotides read TGTGCCAGCAGCATTACCGGGGAGCTGTTTTTT. This sequence encodes CASSITGELFF.

This chain links TRBV25-1 with TRBJ2-2; no clear D. The germline V gene encodes CDR1 MGHDK and CDR2 SYGVNS. V lost 1 base, J lost 5 bases, and 5 bases lay in between. This CDR3 has 13 residues. CDR3 coding DNA: TGTGCCAGCAGTGAATTCGGAACCGGGGAGCTGTTTTTT. This translates into CASSEFGTGELFF.

This clone appeared a single time. The V gene is TRBV7-3, the J gene TRBJ2-2, with 8 bases identical to TRBD2. This CDR3 contains 15 residues. The trim removed 6 bases at V and 1 base at J, leaving 4 bases unmatched. Germline V gene sequence: CDR1 SGHTA, CDR2 FQGTGA. Here the CDR3 DNA reads TGTGCCAGCAGACCCACTAGCGGGAACACCGGGGAGCTGTTTTTT. Amino acid sequence: CASRPTSGNTGELFF.

This rearrangement joins TRBV24-1 to TRBJ2-1, with D possibly TRBD2 on 6 matching bases. The CDR3 spans 15 residues. Germline CDR1 is KGHDR and CDR2 is SFDVKD. The ends were cut back, 7 bases at V and 1 base at J, with 13 bases in the middle. The CDR3 sequence is CATREGPDSYNEQFF. The CDR3 coding sequence is TGTGCCACCAGGGAGGGGCCCGATTCCTACAATGAGCAGTTCTTC.

The V and J genes are TRBV6-2 or TRBV6-3 and TRBJ2-1, with D possibly matching TRBD2 (6 bases). V was clipped by 4 bases and J by 7 bases, with 14 bases between them. Germline CDR1 MNHEY, CDR2 SVGEGT. The CDR3 covers 14 residues. The CDR3 DNA follows: TGTGCCAGCAGTTTGCGCGGGGCTCGGAATGAGCAGTTCTTC. It is translated as CASSLRGARNEQFF.

This clone has only one observation. This chain uses TRBV7-2 with TRBJ2-1, with D unresolved. The V end lost 0 bases, the J end lost 2 bases, and 11 bases lay between the germline ends. Looked up from germline, CDR1 is SGHTA and CDR2 is FQGNSA. This CDR3 is 16 amino acids long. Here the CDR3 reads CASSLAGSKPYNEQFF. The CDR3 DNA is TGTGCCAGCAGCTTAGCGGGGTCAAAACCCTACAATGAGCAGTTCTTC.

J is TRBJ1-3 and V is TRBV11-2; D gene ambiguous. Germline CDR1 SGHAT, CDR2 FQNNGV. The ends were cut back, 6 bases at V and 1 base at J, with 1 base in the middle. The CDR3 extends over 11 amino acids. The CDR3 coding sequence is TGTGCCAGCAGTTCTGGAAACACCATATATTTT. This codes for CASSSGNTIYF.

The chain links TRBV5-1 to TRBJ2-7; TRBD1 aligns across 9 bases. V trimming: 3 bases; J trimming: 3 bases; junction bases outside the gene matches: 7. The CDR3 is 15 residues long. Germline CDR1 SGHRS, CDR2 YFSETQ. The CDR3 region has the DNA TGCGCCAGCAGCTCAACAGGGGGCTTTGGCTACGAGCAGTACTTC. It encodes CASSSTGGFGYEQYF.